The 23 T cell receptor beta chains reported below all come from one sample, sequenced in a study of Graves' ophthalmopathy and Graves' hyperthyroidism. TCR beta CDR3 amplification used RNA transcripts. An initial RT-PCR round employing HTBI primers preceded a second-round multiplex PCR. TCRdb processed the multiplex PCR reads anew with MiXCR; each CDR3 protein has one entry. The sample yields under 400,000 distinct CDR3 sequences, roughly 17% seen once. Sequences were obtained from peripheral blood. The receptors stem from an adult man with Graves' ophthalmopathy.

This clonotype was counted between two and nine times. The chain combines TRBV12-3 or TRBV12-4 with TRBJ1-3; D ambiguous. This CDR3 comprises 16 residues. V was shortened by 6 bases and J by 3 bases, with 18 bases between the two germline ends. Here the CDR3 DNA reads TGTGCCAGCAGCGCGGGTCGGGAATTGTTTGGAAACACCATATATTTT. Its translation: CASSAGRELFGNTIYF.

This clonotype showed up many times. The V call is TRBV4-2, the J call TRBJ2-5, with D unclear. The V end lost 5 bases, the J end lost 0 bases, and 10 bases lay between the germline ends. The CDR3 spans 14 residues. Germline V gene sequence: CDR1 LGHNA, CDR2 YNFKEQ. The DNA for the CDR3 is TGTGCCAGCAGCGCAACAAGGTACCAAGAGACCCAGTACTTC. It encodes CASSATRYQETQYF.

In this sample, this clonotype turned up many times. This chain joins TRBV27 and TRBJ2-5, with D tentatively TRBD2 (5 bases). The V and J ends lost 5 bases and 0 bases respectively, with 16 bases between them. This CDR3 is 16 amino acids long. In germline, CDR1 is MNHEY, CDR2 SMNVEV (reference sequence). The CDR3 loop is CASSTSLGGHQETQYF. In nucleotides, the CDR3 is TGTGCCAGCAGTACCTCCCTCGGCGGGCACCAAGAGACCCAGTACTTC.

This clonotype was detected ten times or more. The rearrangement joins TRBV15 to TRBJ2-7; D possibly corresponds to TRBD1 (5 bases). Germline V gene sequence: CDR1 LNHNV, CDR2 YYDKDF (reference sequence). The CDR3 spans 18 residues. V was trimmed by 1 base and J by 7 bases, leaving 26 bases between them. CDR3 DNA: TGTGCCACCAGCAGAGCCTACTCTCTCCAGGGCCCTGATCGGGAGCAGTACTTC. Amino acid sequence: CATSRAYSLQGPDREQYF.

In this sample, this clonotype turned up many times. J is TRBJ2-5 and V is TRBV19, with TRBD1 identical over 12 bases. V shed 5 bases, J shed 5 bases, and the junction held 3 bases outside the gene matches. Germline V gene data show CDR1 as LNHDA and CDR2 as SQIVND (reference sequence). The length of the CDR3 is 14 residues. The CDR3 bases are TGTGCCAGTAGTGGGACAGGGGGCTCGGAGACCCAGTACTTC. Its protein is CASSGTGGSETQYF.

A word on this clonotype: Since a much larger clone is just one base distant, this may be a read error. This chain joins TRBV29-1 and TRBJ1-2; 9 positions match TRBD1. CDR3 length: 16 amino acids. Trimming cost V 0 bases and J 4 bases; bases outside gene matches: 9. CDR1 SQVTM and CDR2 ANQGSEA come from the germline V gene. CDR3 DNA sequence: TGCAGCGTTGAAGAATCAAGACAGGGGGATGGCTATGGCTACACCTTC. It codes for CSVEESRQGDGYGYTF.

This clonotype appeared many times. The genes are TRBV7-2 and TRBJ1-1; D remains ambiguous. The CDR3 covers 14 residues. V dropped 0 bases and J dropped 4 bases, with 9 bases sitting between them. CDR1 is SGHTA, CDR2 FQGNSA, per germline. The CDR3 DNA reads TGTGCCAGCAGCTTAGCGCTCCAGTCCACTGAAGCTTTCTTT. It encodes CASSLALQSTEAFF.

This clonotype has ten or more counts. This sequence joins TRBV6-5 and TRBJ1-3; D remains ambiguous. The V end was cut by 5 bases, the J end by 0 bases, with 11 bases between. This CDR3 is built from 15 residues. The germline CDR1 and CDR2 sequences are MNHEY and SVGAGI. CDR3 bases: TGTGCCAGCAGTAATCCGACGAACTCTGGAAACACCATATATTTT. It is translated as CASSNPTNSGNTIYF.

At least ten counts were recorded for this clonotype. CDR3 DNA sequence: TGCAGTGCTAGACCCCGACAGCGGGGGGCTTGGAGCAATCAGCCCCAGCATTTT. Amino acids: CSARPRQRGAWSNQPQHF. This rearrangement joins TRBV20-1 to TRBJ1-5; tentative D call: TRBD1 (6 bases). Looked up from germline, CDR1 is DFQATT and CDR2 is SNEGSKA (reference sequence). The CDR3 has 18 residues. V was shortened by 2 bases and J by 1 base, with 21 bases between the two germline ends.

This clonotype was counted once. One junction end disagrees with the germline gene, perhaps due to a read error. The chain couples TRBV11-2 to TRBJ1-2, with D unclear. CDR1 is SGHAT, CDR2 FQNNGV, per germline. The CDR3 extends over 17 amino acids. The CDR3 coding sequence is TGTGCCAGCAGCAAGGGAGCAGGCCCAGCTACTAACTATGGCTACAACTTC. Encoded protein: CASSKGAGPATNYGYNF.

The genes are TRBV28 and TRBJ1-2; D perhaps matches TRBD1 (6 bases). V shed 3 bases and J shed 3 bases, with 11 bases lying between them. Germline V gene data show CDR1 as MDHEN and CDR2 as SYDVKM. CDR3 length: 14 amino acids. The CDR3 sequence is CASSLETGYYGYTF. The CDR3 bases are TGTGCCAGCAGTTTGGAGACAGGATACTATGGCTACACCTTC.

With regard to this clonotype: A read error may explain this, as a much larger clone is one base away. This rearrangement joins TRBV14 to TRBJ2-2; D unresolved. Germline CDR1 reads SGHDN; CDR2 reads FVKESK. This CDR3 is built from 15 residues. V gave up 0 bases and J gave up 5 bases, with 10 bases separating them. CDR3 sequence reads: CASSQDWQRTGELFF. CDR3 DNA: TGTGCCAGCAGCCAAGATTGGCAGCGAACCGGGGAGCTGTTTTTT.

This clonotype was observed at least ten times. This rearrangement joins TRBV28 to TRBJ2-5; 7 nucleotides agree with TRBD2. This CDR3 is 15 amino acids long. CDR1 MDHEN and CDR2 SYDVKM come from the germline V gene. The V and J ends lost 5 bases and 2 bases, in that order; junction bases with no gene match: 8. The CDR3 sequence: CASSGPGLSQETQYF. The CDR3 DNA reads as TGTGCCAGCAGTGGACCGGGACTATCACAAGAGACCCAGTACTTC.

This clonotype was counted at least ten times. The CDR3 reads CASSPGTGTAYEQYF. CDR3 coding DNA: TGCGCCAGCAGCCCTGGGACAGGTACCGCCTACGAGCAGTACTTC. The genes are TRBV5-1 and TRBJ2-7; 8 bases match TRBD1. The CDR3 is 15 residues long. Germline V lookup: CDR1 SGHRS, CDR2 YFSETQ. Trimming at V came to 4 bases and at J to 2 bases, leaving 8 bases not matched to a gene.

This clonotype came up many times. This chain joins TRBV29-1 and TRBJ2-2, with D possibly matching TRBD1 (6 bases). The length of the CDR3 is 13 residues. CDR1 and CDR2 (germline): SQVTM, ANQGSEA. Deletions cut 7 bases from V and 4 bases from J, with 13 bases between. This chain's CDR3 is CSAIQTGTGELFF. CDR3 bases: TGCAGCGCTATACAGACAGGCACCGGGGAGCTGTTTTTT.

For this clonotype: The germline gene is not matched at one end of the junction; a read error may be the cause. This chain links TRBV3-1 with TRBJ1-3, with unresolved D. The CDR3 extends over 16 amino acids. Germline values: CDR1 LGHDT, CDR2 YNNKEL (reference sequence). Here the CDR3 reads CAISLPEGRAGNTIYF. The CDR3 DNA follows: TGTGCCATCAGCCTACCCGAGGGCAGAGCTGGAAACACCATATATTTT.

This clonotype was seen at least ten times. V gene TRBV6-5 combines with J gene TRBJ2-2; D might be TRBD1 (5 bases). The ends were cut back, 2 bases at V and 2 bases at J, with 12 bases in the middle. Germline V gene sequence: CDR1 MNHEY, CDR2 SVGAGI. The CDR3 contains 16 residues. CDR3 in amino acids: CASSYIGHRNTGELFF. Written as DNA, the CDR3 is TGTGCCAGCAGTTACATTGGACACCGAAACACCGGGGAGCTGTTTTTT.

The chain is built from TRBV6-1 and TRBJ1-3; weak D call: TRBD1 (6 bases). CDR1 and CDR2 (germline): MNHNS, SASEGT. The CDR3 length is 15 residues. Trimming shortened V by 5 bases and J by 5 bases, and 16 bases separated the two germline ends. CDR3 DNA sequence: TGTGCCAGCAGTATGACCGGGACACCTAGAAACACCATATATTTT. It is translated as CASSMTGTPRNTIYF.

At least ten counts were recorded for this clonotype. The CDR3 region has the DNA TGTGCCAGCAGTGAGAGAGGAGAGTGGGCTGAAGCTTTCTTT. Its translation is CASSERGEWAEAFF. The chain uses TRBV25-1 and TRBJ1-1; D call uncertain. Trimming cost V 3 bases and J 6 bases, with 14 bases left between them. Per germline, CDR1 MGHDK and CDR2 SYGVNS. CDR3 size: 14 residues.

This chain uses TRBV6-1 with TRBJ2-7, with 7 bases that match TRBD1. V trimming: 6 bases; J trimming: 2 bases; junction bases outside the gene matches: 7. Germline CDR1 and CDR2: MNHNS and SASEGT. This CDR3 region has 14 residues. The DNA for the CDR3 is TGTGCCAGCAGACGACAGGGACGAGCCTACGAGCAGTACTTC. This sequence encodes CASRRQGRAYEQYF.

This clonotype was recorded many times. V and J are TRBV29-1 and TRBJ2-5; D is possibly TRBD1 (5 bases). CDR1 is SQVTM and CDR2 is ANQGSEA in the germline V gene. Trimming cost V 2 bases and J 3 bases, with 10 bases left between them. The CDR3 loop spans 13 amino acids. The CDR3 spells CSVESREEETQYF. The CDR3 DNA reads as TGCAGCGTTGAAAGCAGGGAAGAAGAGACCCAGTACTTC.

There are many counts of this clonotype. The gene calls are TRBV20-1 and TRBJ1-1; 7 nucleotides align to TRBD1. CDR1 is DFQATT, CDR2 SNEGSKA, per germline (reference sequence). After removal of 6 bases from V and 0 bases from J, the junction contained 7 bases not matched to a gene. The CDR3 covers 14 residues. The CDR3 region has the DNA TGCAGTGCCCGGACAGGCGCCGTGAACACTGAAGCTTTCTTT. The encoded protein is CSARTGAVNTEAFF.

This clonotype has a count of ten or more. The chain combines TRBV11-2 with TRBJ2-7; either TRBD1 or TRBD2 may fit D (5 bases each). CDR3 length equals 14 residues. Germline V gives CDR1 SGHAT, CDR2 FQNNGV. Trimming cost V 2 bases and J 5 bases, with 13 bases left between them. DNA of the CDR3: TGTGCCAGCAGCTTAACGGGGCCTCAGGACGAGCAGTACTTC. Residues: CASSLTGPQDEQYF.